The 30 T cell receptor beta chains given below trace back to one sample, sequenced in a study of blood T cell repertoires in COVID-19 (dated by TCRdb to about 2020). Library construction relied on the immunoSEQ multiplex PCR assay. TCRdb obtained this table from immuneACCESS and retained in-frame rearrangements with V and J assigned. These tables miss some clones; where compared with another copy, unresolved V genes account for less than half of the shortfall, and the remainder is unexplained. The sample includes 120,000 or so clones, with roughly 84% observed a single time. The ten largest clones add up to roughly 3.9% of the sample. The material sequenced was peripheral blood. The source of these receptors is a man between 60 and 70 years old with acute or convalescent COVID-19.

This clone was detected only a few times. V gene TRBV19 combines with J gene TRBJ1-5, with 12 bases lining up with TRBD1. Trimming removed 3 bases from V and 6 bases from J; junction bases left unmatched: 3. The CDR3 has 15 amino acids. CDR1 is LNHDA, CDR2 SQIVND, per germline (reference sequence). CDR3: CASSIGTGGGQPQHF. CDR3 nucleotide sequence: TGTGCCAGTAGTATCGGGACAGGGGGCGGTCAGCCCCAGCATTTT.

V is TRBV9 and J is TRBJ2-2; tentative D call: TRBD1 (7 bases). The CDR3 totals 18 residues. V lost 4 bases, J lost 0 bases, and 19 bases lay in between. Germline values: CDR1 SGDLS, CDR2 YYNGEE. CDR3 residues: CASSIARGDSANTGELFF. The CDR3 nucleotides are TGTGCCAGCAGCATCGCAAGGGGGGACAGCGCGAACACCGGGGAGCTGTTTTTT. Full variable domain (missing parts from reference TRBV9 and TRBJ2-2): DSGVTQTPKHLITATGQRVTLRCSPRSGDLSVYWYQQSLDQGLQFLIQYYNGEERAKGNILERFSAQQFPDLHSELNLSSLELGDSALYFCASSIARGDSANTGELFFGEGSRLTVL.

This clone was counted once. V usage is TRBV6-6 and J usage is TRBJ2-2; D is perhaps TRBD2 (7 bases). CDR3 length: 14 amino acids. Germline CDR1 and CDR2: MNHNY and SVGAGI (reference sequence). Trimming shortened V by 4 bases and J by 8 bases, and 14 bases separated the two germline ends. DNA for the CDR3: TGTGCCAGCAGTTGGGGAGGGGGTGAGGGGGAGCTGTTTTTT. Translation gives CASSWGGGEGELFF.

The chain joins TRBV7-9 to TRBJ2-7; tentatively, D is TRBD2 (5 bases). V was clipped by 4 bases and J by 2 bases, with 9 bases between them. Germline V lookup: CDR1 SEHNR, CDR2 FQNEAQ (reference sequence). This CDR3 has 13 amino acids. The DNA for the CDR3 is TGTGCCAGCAGCTCGGGGTGGGCCTACGAGCAGTACTTC. Amino acids: CASSSGWAYEQYF.

This sequence joins TRBV4-2 and TRBJ2-7, with a possible D match to TRBD2 (6 bases). Germline lookup yields CDR1 LGHNA and CDR2 YNFKEQ. Trimming shortened V by 3 bases and J by 2 bases, and 11 bases separated the two germline ends. The CDR3 totals 14 residues. CDR3 DNA: TGTGCCAGCAGCCATGCCCCGGGGGCCTACGAGCAGTACTTC. Its translation: CASSHAPGAYEQYF.

V is TRBV28 and J is TRBJ2-1; 13 bases fit TRBD2. Germline V gene lookup returns CDR1 MDHEN and CDR2 SYDVKM. There are 18 residues in the CDR3. The J segment lost 9 bases and the V segment lost 4 bases, leaving 15 bases of the junction unmatched. The CDR3 region is CASSSTFVLAGGQSEQFF. The CDR3 DNA follows: TGTGCCAGCAGTTCCACTTTCGTACTAGCGGGAGGGCAAAGTGAGCAGTTCTTC.

The chain joins TRBV15 to TRBJ2-7, with 9 bases identical to TRBD1. The CDR3 is 13 residues long. V shed 4 bases, J shed 6 bases, and the junction held 4 bases outside the gene matches. The germline gives CDR1 LNHNV, CDR2 YYDKDF (reference sequence). The CDR3 nucleotides are TGTGCCACCAGCAAAGGACAGGGGTTCGAGCAGTACTTC. Residues: CATSKGQGFEQYF.

This clone was detected once. The chain uses TRBV19 and TRBJ2-2; TRBD2 matches at 7 bases. Germline V gene lookup returns CDR1 LNHDA and CDR2 SQIVND (reference sequence). The CDR3 totals 18 residues. V lost 7 bases, J lost 6 bases, and 20 bases stayed unmatched. CDR3 amino acids: CASTYERAGTGVPGELFF. The CDR3 DNA is TGTGCCAGTACCTATGAAAGAGCGGGAACGGGAGTTCCCGGGGAGCTGTTTTTT.

V is TRBV6-2 or TRBV6-3 and J is TRBJ1-1, with 7 bases matching TRBD1. The V and J ends lost 0 bases and 4 bases, in that order; junction bases with no gene match: 2. Germline loops: CDR1 MNHEY, CDR2 SVGEGT. The CDR3 length is 14 residues. In nucleotides, the CDR3 is TGTGCCAGCAGTTACTCGCGGACAGGCACTGAAGCTTTCTTT. Translating gives CASSYSRTGTEAFF.

The chain carries TRBV6-5 and TRBJ2-7, with 9 bases matching TRBD1. Germline assignment: CDR1 MNHEY and CDR2 SVGAGI. This CDR3 is 15 amino acids long. V gave up 6 bases and J gave up 2 bases; unmatched junction bases: 8. The CDR3 spells CASRMSGTGTYEQYF. As DNA, the CDR3 is TGTGCCAGCAGGATGTCGGGGACAGGGACCTACGAGCAGTACTTC.

V gene TRBV5-4 combines with J gene TRBJ2-7; 11 bases match TRBD2. CDR3 length: 15 residues. CDR1 is SGHNT, CDR2 YYREEE, per germline (reference sequence). V trimming: 0 bases; J trimming: 9 bases; junction bases outside the gene matches: 8. The CDR3 DNA follows: TGTGCCAGCAGCTTGGGACTAGCGGGAAGCGGGGGGCAGTACTTC. Its translation is CASSLGLAGSGGQYF.

This clone appeared a few times. The gene calls are TRBV14 and TRBJ2-2, with D unresolved. The germline gives CDR1 SGHDN, CDR2 FVKESK. The CDR3 length is 14 residues. Trimming removed 3 bases at V and 2 bases at J, with 7 bases between. Written as DNA, the CDR3 is TGTGCCAGCAGCCACGGAGTTAACACCGGGGAGCTGTTTTTT. Translated: CASSHGVNTGELFF.

This clone was observed once. DNA for the CDR3: TGTGCCAGCAGAGTAGCGGGGGCTTTGGATGAGCAGTTCTTC. Translating it yields CASRVAGALDEQFF. V is TRBV7-2 and J is TRBJ2-1, with 9 nucleotides matching TRBD2. Trimming at V came to 6 bases and at J to 8 bases, leaving 8 bases not matched to a gene. Germline CDR1 SGHTA, CDR2 FQGNSA. The CDR3 runs to 14 residues.

The chain uses TRBV18 and TRBJ1-4; 7 positions match TRBD1. CDR3 length equals 13 residues. In germline, CDR1 is KGHSH, CDR2 LQKENI. With V trimmed by 4 bases and J by 6 bases, 2 bases remained unmatched. Written as DNA, the CDR3 is TGTGCCAGCTCACAAGGACAGGATGAAAAACTGTTTTTT. It translates to CASSQGQDEKLFF.

The chain has TRBV28 and TRBJ1-5, with TRBD1 matching over 7 bases. The CDR3 totals 16 residues. V was clipped by 5 bases and J by 7 bases; unmatched bases: 14. The germline gives CDR1 MDHEN, CDR2 SYDVKM. The CDR3 region has the DNA TGTGCCAGCAGTAGCCCCCGACAGGGCGGGGGGCAGCCCCAGCATTTT. Its protein product is CASSSPRQGGGQPQHF.

The chain is built from TRBV3-1 (or the pseudogene TRBV3-2) and TRBJ1-6, with D unresolved. Between the trimmed V and J ends, which lost 4 bases and 3 bases, there was a span of 10 bases. Germline V gene lookup returns CDR1 LGHDT and CDR2 YNNKEL (reference sequence). The CDR3 totals 15 residues. Written as DNA, the CDR3 is TGTGCCAGCAGCCCAGGCCAACACTATAATTCACCCCTCCACTTT. This codes for CASSPGQHYNSPLHF.

This clone has just one count. This chain links TRBV6-2 or TRBV6-3 with TRBJ2-3; weak D call: TRBD2 (5 bases). Between the trimmed V and J ends, which lost 0 bases and 6 bases, there was a span of 10 bases. Looked up from germline, CDR1 is MNHEY and CDR2 is SVGEGT. The CDR3 sequence is 14 residues long. CDR3 DNA: TGTGCCAGCAGTTACTCGACCGGGGAGGATACGCAGTATTTT. Encoded protein: CASSYSTGEDTQYF.

This clone showed up just a few times. The genes are TRBV29-1 and TRBJ1-3; D is unclear. Trimming stripped 5 bases from V and 4 bases from J, with 9 bases between. The CDR3 extends over 12 amino acids. The germline V gene encodes CDR1 SQVTM and CDR2 ANQGSEA. CDR3 residues: CSVRFSGNTIYF. The CDR3 region has the DNA TGCAGCGTTCGGTTCTCGGGAAACACCATATATTTT.

The chain links TRBV4-2 to TRBJ2-7, with TRBD2 matching over 7 bases. Germline trimming cut 4 bases from V and 1 base from J; bases unmatched to any gene: 16. CDR3 size: 18 residues. Germline CDR1 and CDR2: LGHNA and YNFKEQ. The CDR3 spells CASSLEGGAGIKSYEQYF. CDR3 DNA sequence: TGTGCCAGCAGCCTAGAGGGAGGGGCCGGCATCAAATCCTACGAGCAGTACTTC.

This sequence joins TRBV7-3 and TRBJ2-3; TRBD1 matches at 7 bases. After removal of 5 bases from V and 6 bases from J, the junction contained 11 bases not matched to a gene. The length of the CDR3 is 15 residues. Germline CDR1 reads SGHTA; CDR2 reads FQGTGA. In DNA, the CDR3 is TGTGCCAGCAGCCCTCGAGAGGGGGCATCGGATACGCAGTATTTT. As protein: CASSPREGASDTQYF.

V usage is TRBV7-9 and J usage is TRBJ2-7, with TRBD2 matching 8 bases. The CDR3 runs 15 residues. The V gene end was trimmed by 4 bases and the J gene end by 4 bases; junction bases not matched to a gene: 9. Germline V gives CDR1 SEHNR, CDR2 FQNEAQ (reference sequence). Here the CDR3 reads CASSSSAGGRYEQYF. DNA for the CDR3: TGTGCCAGCAGCTCCTCCGCGGGAGGACGTTACGAGCAGTACTTC.

The rearrangement joins TRBV28 to TRBJ1-3; the match to TRBD1 covers 8 bases. CDR3 size: 21 residues. Trimming at V came to 3 bases and at J to 1 base, leaving 20 bases not matched to a gene. Looked up from germline, CDR1 is MDHEN and CDR2 is SYDVKM. The CDR3 DNA is TGTGCCAGCAGTTTTCCCCTACAGGGGGGGGCAAAGGGGGAATCTGGAAACACCATATATTTT. This codes for CASSFPLQGGAKGESGNTIYF. The whole variable domain, remainder taken from reference TRBV28 and TRBJ1-3, is DVKVTQSSRYLVKRTGEKVFLECVQDMDHENMFWYRQDPGLGLRLIYFSYDVKMKEKGDIPEGYSVSREKKERFSLILESASTNQTSMYLCASSFPLQGGAKGESGNTIYFGEGSWLTVV.

This clone showed up just a few times. This chain joins TRBV7-8 and TRBJ2-1; 8 bases align to TRBD1. This CDR3 region has 16 residues. Germline CDR1 is SGHVS and CDR2 is FQNEAQ. Trimming cost V 7 bases and J 4 bases; bases outside gene matches: 12. The CDR3 sequence is CASTQPKTGGYNEQFF. The DNA for the CDR3 is TGTGCCAGCACCCAACCTAAAACAGGGGGGTACAATGAGCAGTTCTTC.

This clone was seen once. The chain uses TRBV28 and TRBJ1-2; maybe TRBD1 (5 bases). V gave up 4 bases and J gave up 4 bases, with 16 bases separating them. CDR1 and CDR2 from the germline V gene are MDHEN and SYDVKM. The CDR3 contains 15 residues. CDR3 region: CASSSRTTPFYGYTF. The CDR3 bases are TGTGCCAGCAGTTCTAGGACAACCCCCTTCTATGGCTACACCTTC.

The chain has TRBV7-9 and TRBJ2-3; 7 nucleotides match TRBD1. J was trimmed by 4 bases and V by 4 bases; bases with no gene match: 14. Germline V gives CDR1 SEHNR, CDR2 FQNEAQ (reference sequence). The CDR3 has 17 amino acids. In DNA form, the CDR3 reads TGTGCCAGCAGCTCTAATCCGGGGACAGTGGGCCCAGATACGCAGTATTTT. It is translated as CASSSNPGTVGPDTQYF.

The chain recombines TRBV3-1 (or the pseudogene TRBV3-2) with TRBJ1-2; 7 bases fit TRBD1. Germline CDR1 reads LGHDT; CDR2 reads YNNKEL (reference sequence). V was clipped by 7 bases and J by 8 bases; unmatched bases: 10. The CDR3 spans 13 residues. This chain's CDR3 is CASTGGGLGGYTF. The CDR3 DNA is TGTGCCAGCACCGGAGGGGGCCTAGGGGGCTACACCTTC.

V is TRBV24-1 and J is TRBJ2-1; 9 nucleotides match TRBD1. Losses at the gene ends were 3 bases for V and 8 bases for J; bases not matched to a gene: 4. This CDR3 contains 14 residues. The germline V gene has CDR1 KGHDR and CDR2 SFDVKD. Here the CDR3 reads CATSDLGTGHEQFF. The CDR3 nucleotides read TGTGCCACCAGTGATCTGGGGACAGGGCATGAGCAGTTCTTC.

The rearrangement uses TRBV9 and TRBJ1-3; D remains unclear. CDR3 length: 17 residues. Germline CDR1 reads SGDLS; CDR2 reads YYNGEE. Trimming took off 0 bases at V and 0 bases at J, with 13 bases between the two ends. The CDR3 protein is CASSVEPRSHSGNTIYF. Here the CDR3 DNA reads TGTGCCAGCAGCGTAGAGCCCCGGTCCCACTCTGGAAACACCATATATTTT.

The CDR3 nucleotides read TGCGCCAGCAGCTTGGTCGCGGGAGTGGACGGGGAGACCCAGTACTTC. Its translation: CASSLVAGVDGETQYF. This chain connects TRBV5-1 to TRBJ2-5, with TRBD2 matching over 7 bases. After removal of 0 bases from V and 5 bases from J, the junction contained 10 bases not matched to a gene. CDR3 size: 16 residues. The germline gives CDR1 SGHRS, CDR2 YFSETQ.

This chain uses TRBV4-1 with TRBJ2-3; 8 nucleotides line up with TRBD2. The J segment lost 5 bases and the V segment lost 0 bases, leaving 10 bases of the junction unmatched. In germline, CDR1 is MGHRA, CDR2 YSYEKL. The CDR3 covers 17 residues. The CDR3 DNA follows: TGCGCCAGCAGCCAAGACTTTACGGGGACTAGGGGAGATACGCAGTATTTT. Encoded protein: CASSQDFTGTRGDTQYF.